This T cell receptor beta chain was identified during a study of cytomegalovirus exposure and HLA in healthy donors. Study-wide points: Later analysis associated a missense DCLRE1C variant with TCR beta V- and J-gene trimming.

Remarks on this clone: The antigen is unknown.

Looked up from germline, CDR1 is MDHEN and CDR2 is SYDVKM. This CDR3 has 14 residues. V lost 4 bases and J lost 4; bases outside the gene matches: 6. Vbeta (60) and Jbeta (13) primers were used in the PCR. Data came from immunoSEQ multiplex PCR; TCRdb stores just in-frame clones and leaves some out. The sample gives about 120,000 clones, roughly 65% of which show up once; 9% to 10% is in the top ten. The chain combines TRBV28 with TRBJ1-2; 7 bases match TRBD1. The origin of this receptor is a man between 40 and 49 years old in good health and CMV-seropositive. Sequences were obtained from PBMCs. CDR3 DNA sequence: TGTGCCAGCAGTTCAGGGGGTTCTGTCTATGGCTACACCTTC. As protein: CASSSGGSVYGYTF.